What follows is one TCR beta chain and its context. In the authors' methods: Cell counts per sample came from amplifying reference gene primers. The repertoire was sequenced with immunoSEQ multiplex PCR; TCRdb's copy has only in-frame clones and lacks some. For V, J and clone size, that table is used; D and trimming come from the DNA. The sample carries some 26,000 clones, 88% recorded once. These data are taken from a study of blood T cell repertoires in COVID-19. Study-wide context: The United States, Italy and Spain supplied acute and convalescent COVID-19 samples.

Germline V lookup: CDR1 MNHEY, CDR2 SMNVEV (reference sequence). The CDR3 covers 14 residues. V trimming: 6 bases; J trimming: 1 base; junction bases outside the gene matches: 5. The clonotype comes from a woman aged 50 to 60 with active COVID-19. The sequenced sample was peripheral blood. The chain joins TRBV27 to TRBJ1-1; 7 bases are a match to TRBD1. CDR3 loop: CASRPTGSNTEAFF. Written as DNA, the CDR3 is TGTGCCAGCAGACCGACAGGGTCGAACACTGAAGCTTTCTTT.